In this sample, the clone carrying this TCR beta chain turned up many times. This record belongs to a study of patients and donors after allogeneic stem cell transplantation. The V end was cut by 3 bases, the J end by 0 bases, with 19 bases between. Germline V gene sequence: CDR1 SGHKS, CDR2 YYEKEE (reference sequence). CDR3 length: 18 residues. In TCRdb, the RT-PCR reads were re-called with MiXCR into one record per CDR3 protein. The table has around 240,000 distinct CDR3 sequences, roughly 14% seen once; the top ten hold about 9.9%. The sequenced sample consisted of blood, either unsorted or a sorted T cell fraction (not recorded which). This sequence joins TRBV5-5 and TRBJ2-1; tentative D call: TRBD1 (5 bases). The sequence derives from a human donor who was either an allogeneic HSCT recipient or a stem cell or donor lymphocyte infusion donor (not recorded which). It is not recorded whose cells these are; they may come from a transplant donor. CDR3 nucleotides: TGTGCCAGCAGCTCACTGTCGGTCGGACACAGCTCCTACAATGAGCAGTTCTTC. Amino acids: CASSSLSVGHSSYNEQFF.